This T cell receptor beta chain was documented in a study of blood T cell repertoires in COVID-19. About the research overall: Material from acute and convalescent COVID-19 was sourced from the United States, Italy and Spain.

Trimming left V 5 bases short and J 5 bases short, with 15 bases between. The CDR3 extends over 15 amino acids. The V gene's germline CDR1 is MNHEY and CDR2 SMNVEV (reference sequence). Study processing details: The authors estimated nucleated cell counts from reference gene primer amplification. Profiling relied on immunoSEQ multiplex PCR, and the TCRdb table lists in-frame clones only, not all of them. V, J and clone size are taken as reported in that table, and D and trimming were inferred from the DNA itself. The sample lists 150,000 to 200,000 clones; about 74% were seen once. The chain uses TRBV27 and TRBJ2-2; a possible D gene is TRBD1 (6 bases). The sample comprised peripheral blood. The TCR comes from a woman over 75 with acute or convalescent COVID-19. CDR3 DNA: TGTGCCAGCAGTCCCCAGGGGCGGCGGACCGGGGAGCTGTTTTTT. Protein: CASSPQGRRTGELFF.